This record concerns one T cell receptor (beta chain) sequence. After extraction with the RNeasy kit, about 0.45 to 1 ug of the RNA was reverse transcribed using random hexamers. From the immunoSEQ multiplex PCR reads, TCRdb called clonotypes with MiXCR, one entry per CDR3 protein. This sample yields about 250,000 distinct CDR3 sequences, of which 93% are seen a single time; about 0.071% belongs to the top ten. The germline V gene has CDR1 LNHNV and CDR2 YYDKDF (reference sequence). Trimming took 5 bases from V and 9 from J, leaving 11 bases between them. The CDR3 is 13 amino acids. These data originate in a study of CD8 T cells in Susac syndrome.

V gene TRBV15 combines with J gene TRBJ1-6, with TRBD1 as a possible D gene (6 bases). Sequencing used CD4+ T cells from PBMCs. The receptor comes from a human donor with multiple sclerosis. This chain's CDR3 is CATSPRGASPLHF. Written as DNA, the CDR3 is TGTGCCACCAGCCCGAGGGGGGCTTCACCCCTCCACTTT. The complete variable domain, with remaining parts taken from reference TRBV15 and TRBJ1-6, reads DAMVIQNPRYQVTQFGKPVTLSCSQTLNHNVMYWYQQKSSQAPKLLFHYYDKDFNNEADTPDNFQSRRPNTSFCFLDIRSPGLGDTAMYLCATSPRGASPLHFGNGTRLTVT.